This TCR beta chain was found in a study of molecular identifiers for immune sequencing clone quantification. The germline V gene encodes CDR1 SGHRS and CDR2 YFSETQ. The CDR3 consists of 15 residues. As for this clonotype: A read error may produce the germline difference seen at one junction end.

Preparation methods for the bulk TCR libraries were those previously described, with listed TCR primers. TCRdb reprocessed the PCR reads via MiXCR and lists one record per CDR3 protein. The sample contains under 600,000 distinct CDR3 sequences, over 20% of which appear only once. The chain couples TRBV5-1 to TRBJ2-1; 13 bases are shared with TRBD2. The sequenced sample was naive CD8+ T cells from blood, with Jurkat cell RNA spiked in. Subset: FACS-sorted CD8+CD4-CCR7+CD45RA+ naive T cells. This TCR was recovered from a human donor in good health. Some libraries in this study had Jurkat cell RNA spiked in. CDR3 protein: CASTRTSGGYSEQFF. The CDR3 DNA sequence: TGCGCCAGCACCCGGACTAGCGGGGGCTACAGTGAGCAGTTCTTC.